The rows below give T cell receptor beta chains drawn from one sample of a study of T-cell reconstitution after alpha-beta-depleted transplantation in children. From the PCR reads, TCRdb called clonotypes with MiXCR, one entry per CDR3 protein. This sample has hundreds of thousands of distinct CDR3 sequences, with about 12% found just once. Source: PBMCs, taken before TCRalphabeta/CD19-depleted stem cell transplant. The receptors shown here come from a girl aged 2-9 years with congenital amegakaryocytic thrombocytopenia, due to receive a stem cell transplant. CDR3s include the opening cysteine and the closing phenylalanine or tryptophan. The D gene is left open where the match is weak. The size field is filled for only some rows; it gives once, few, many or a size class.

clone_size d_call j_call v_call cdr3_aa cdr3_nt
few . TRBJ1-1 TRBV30 CALVWYTEAFF TGTGCCCTAGTCTGGTACACTGAAGCTTTCTTT
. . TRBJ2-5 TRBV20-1 CSAGDDGTYQETQYF TGCAGTGCCGGGGACGACGGGACGTACCAAGAGACCCAGTACTTC
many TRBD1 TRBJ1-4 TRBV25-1 CASSEYGYRGGSEKLFF TGTGCCAGCAGTGAATATGGATACAGGGGGGGAAGTGAAAAACTGTTTTTT
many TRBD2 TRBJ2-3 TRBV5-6 CASSIGLVMDTQYF TGTGCCAGCAGCATTGGACTAGTCATGGATACGCAGTATTTT
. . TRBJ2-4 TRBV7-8 CASSLEALAGAPNIQYF TGTGCCAGCAGCTTAGAGGCCCTTGCGGGGGCTCCAAACATTCAGTACTTC
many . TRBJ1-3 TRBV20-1 CSARDLRGSGNTIYF TGCAGTGCTAGAGATCTGCGGGGCTCTGGAAACACCATATATTTT
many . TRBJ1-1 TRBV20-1 CSATGTLNTEAFF TGCAGTGCGACCGGGACACTGAACACTGAAGCTTTCTTT
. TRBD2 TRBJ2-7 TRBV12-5 CASGLVPMASGTSYEQYF TGTGCTAGTGGTTTGGTTCCGATGGCTAGCGGGACGTCCTACGAGCAGTACTTC
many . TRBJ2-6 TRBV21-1 CASSGREGPYTRFSGANVLTF TGTGCCAGCAGTGGACGGGAGGGCCCTTATACTAGGTTCTCTGGGGCCAACGTCCTGACTTTC
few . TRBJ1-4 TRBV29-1 CSVQSQGSPKEKLFF TGCAGCGTTCAGTCACAGGGCAGCCCGAAGGAGAAACTGTTTTTT
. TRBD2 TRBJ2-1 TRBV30 CAWRGLAGDEQFF TGTGCCTGGAGAGGGCTAGCGGGAGATGAGCAGTTCTTC
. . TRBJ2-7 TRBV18 CASSPVLSSYEQYF TGTGCCAGCTCACCAGTCCTGAGCTCCTACGAGCAGTACTTC
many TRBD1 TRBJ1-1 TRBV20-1 CSARGPQDRGLGPEAFF TGCAGTGCTAGAGGCCCGCAAGACAGGGGATTGGGCCCTGAAGCTTTCTTT
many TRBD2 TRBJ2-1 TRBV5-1 CASSLSGTSGSAINEQFF TGCGCCAGCAGCTTATCCGGGACTAGCGGGAGCGCGATCAATGAGCAGTTCTTC
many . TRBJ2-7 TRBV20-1 CSARGQPIVEQYF TGCAGTGCCCGAGGACAGCCTATTGTGGAGCAGTACTTC
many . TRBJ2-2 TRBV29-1 CSVGGHKANTGELFF TGCAGCGTTGGAGGACATAAAGCGAACACCGGGGAGCTGTTTTTT
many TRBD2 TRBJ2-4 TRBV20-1 CSARATSGRVNIQYF TGCAGTGCTAGAGCGACTAGCGGGAGAGTAAACATTCAGTACTTC
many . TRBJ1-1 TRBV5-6 CASSRPPQQGNTEAFF TGTGCCAGCAGCCGGCCCCCGCAGCAAGGGAACACTGAAGCTTTCTTT
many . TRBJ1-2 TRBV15 CATSSGTMNYGYTF TGTGCCACCAGCTCCGGGACAATGAACTATGGCTACACCTTC
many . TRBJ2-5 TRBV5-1 CASSPSLTKLQETQYF TGCGCCAGCAGCCCATCCCTTACGAAACTCCAAGAGACCCAGTACTTC
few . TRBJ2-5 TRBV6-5 CASSRTPSQETQYF TGTGCCAGCAGTCGTACTCCGTCCCAAGAGACCCAGTACTTC
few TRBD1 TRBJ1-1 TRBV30 CAWSARRGRWSEAFF TGTGCCTGGAGTGCGAGGAGGGGGCGATGGTCTGAAGCTTTCTTT
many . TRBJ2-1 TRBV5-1 CASSFTGGVDNEQFF TGCGCCAGCAGCTTTACTGGAGGAGTCGACAATGAGCAGTTCTTC
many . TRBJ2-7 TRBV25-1 CASSGTGTLYEQYF TGTGCCAGCAGTGGAACAGGAACCTTGTACGAGCAGTACTTC
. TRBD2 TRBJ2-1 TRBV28 CASSKTSGKGGEQFF TGTGCCAGCAGTAAGACTAGCGGGAAAGGGGGTGAGCAGTTCTTC
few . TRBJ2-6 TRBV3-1 CASSIQAPGANVLTF TGTGCCAGCAGCATACAGGCTCCTGGGGCCAACGTCCTGACTTTC
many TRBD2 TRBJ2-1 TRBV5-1 CASSFRFAEREVNEQFF TGCGCCAGCAGCTTCCGCTTCGCCGAGCGGGAGGTCAATGAGCAGTTCTTC
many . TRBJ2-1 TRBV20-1 CSARDLSGNEQFF TGCAGTGCTAGAGATCTATCCGGCAATGAGCAGTTCTTC
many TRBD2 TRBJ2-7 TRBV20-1 CSASRGGLAGYGQYF TGCAGTGCTAGCCGCGGGGGGCTAGCGGGATACGGGCAGTACTTC
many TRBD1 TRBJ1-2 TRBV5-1 CASSSTTGDNYGYTF TGCGCCAGCAGCTCGACTACAGGGGATAACTATGGCTACACCTTC
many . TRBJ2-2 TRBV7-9 CASSLRGDGTGELFF TGTGCCAGCAGCCTACGAGGGGACGGCACCGGGGAGCTGTTTTTT
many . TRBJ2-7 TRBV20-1 CSARDSLSSYEQYF TGCAGTGCTAGAGACTCGCTGAGCTCCTACGAGCAGTACTTC
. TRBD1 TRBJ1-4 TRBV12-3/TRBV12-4 CASSPGTVNEKLFF TGTGCCAGCAGCCCCGGGACAGTTAATGAAAAACTGTTTTTT
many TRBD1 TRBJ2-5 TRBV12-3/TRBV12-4 CASSLAWQGAGETQYF TGTGCCAGCAGTTTAGCGTGGCAGGGGGCTGGGGAGACCCAGTACTTC
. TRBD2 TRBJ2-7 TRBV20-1 CSATGLAGVEQYF TGCAGTGCCACGGGACTAGCGGGAGTTGAGCAGTACTTC
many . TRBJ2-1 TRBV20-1 CSASKAALYNEQFF TGCAGTGCTAGTAAGGCGGCCCTATACAATGAGCAGTTCTTC
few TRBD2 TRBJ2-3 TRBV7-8 CASSLGSDLIAGWDTQYF TGTGCCAGCAGCTTAGGTTCCGATTTAATAGCGGGGTGGGATACGCAGTATTTT
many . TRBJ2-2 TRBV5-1 CASSQSSGGELFF TGCGCCAGCAGCCAGAGCTCTGGCGGGGAGCTGTTTTTT
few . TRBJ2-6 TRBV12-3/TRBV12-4 CASSFSPNPGALPGANVLTF TGTGCCAGCAGTTTTTCCCCTAATCCGGGAGCCCTACCTGGGGCCAACGTCCTGACTTTC
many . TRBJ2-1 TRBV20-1 CSARGGEYYNEQFF TGCAGTGCTAGAGGTGGGGAGTACTACAATGAGCAGTTCTTC
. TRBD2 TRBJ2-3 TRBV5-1 CASSLEVAGIVGNTQYF TGCGCCAGCAGCTTGGAGGTAGCGGGAATCGTCGGGAATACGCAGTATTTT
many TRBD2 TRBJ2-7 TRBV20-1 CSARTSGSLEQYF TGCAGTGCTAGAACTAGCGGGAGCCTTGAGCAGTACTTC
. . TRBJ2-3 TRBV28 CATVGPGALWTDTQYF TGTGCCACCGTGGGACCTGGGGCCCTTTGGACAGATACGCAGTATTTT
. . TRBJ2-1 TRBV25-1 CASSLLNPSYNEQFF TGTGCCAGCAGTCTCCTTAACCCTAGCTACAATGAGCAGTTCTTC
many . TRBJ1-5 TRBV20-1 CSARGEQRHQPQHF TGCAGTGCTAGGGGTGAACAGCGACATCAGCCCCAGCATTTT
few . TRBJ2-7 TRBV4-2 CASSQVSRDVRYRSSYEQYF TGTGCCAGCAGCCAAGTGTCGCGGGACGTCAGGTATCGTAGCTCCTACGAGCAGTACTTC
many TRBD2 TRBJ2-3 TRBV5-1 CASSWRTSGSKTDTQYF TGCGCCAGCAGCTGGAGGACTAGCGGGTCTAAAACAGATACGCAGTATTTT
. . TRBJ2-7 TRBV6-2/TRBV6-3 CASREVPTLYEQYF TGTGCCAGCAGAGAAGTCCCGACCCTTTACGAGCAGTACTTC
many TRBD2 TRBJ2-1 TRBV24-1 CATSSREASYNEQFF TGTGCCACCAGTTCTCGGGAGGCCTCCTACAATGAGCAGTTCTTC
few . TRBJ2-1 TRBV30 CAFNGPARRDEQFF TGTGCCTTTAACGGGCCGGCTAGGAGAGATGAGCAGTTCTTC
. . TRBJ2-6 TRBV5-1 CASSSQGPGANALTF TGCGCCAGCAGCTCACAGGGACCAGGGGCCAACGCCCTGACTTTC
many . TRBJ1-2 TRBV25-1 CASSDEIGGNAGYTF TGTGCCAGCAGTGATGAGATCGGGGGTAACGCTGGCTACACCTTC
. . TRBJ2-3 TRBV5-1 CASSLETPTSADTQYF TGCGCCAGCAGCTTGGAAACCCCCACTTCGGCGGATACGCAGTATTTT
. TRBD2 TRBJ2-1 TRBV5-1 CASSLGTSGSSSYNEQFF TGCGCCAGCAGCTTGGGGACTAGCGGGAGCAGCTCCTACAATGAGCAGTTCTTC